This TCR beta chain came from a study of T cells in Graves' hyperthyroidism and ophthalmopathy. TCR beta CDR3 region amplification was performed from RNA transcripts. The TCR CDR3 first-round RT-PCR relied on the HTBI primer set. TCRdb redid the calling of the multiplex PCR reads with MiXCR, one entry per CDR3 protein. The data hold about 46,000 distinct CDR3 sequences, with 45% to 50% observed a single time. The V and J ends lost 4 bases and 2 bases respectively, with 16 bases between them. Germline loops: CDR1 SGDLS, CDR2 YYNGEE. The CDR3 is 17 amino acids. The sample was peripheral blood or thyroid tissue (not recorded which). The receptor's source is a woman aged 45 to 65 with Graves' hyperthyroidism. The genes are TRBV9 and TRBJ2-6; D is unresolved. The CDR3 DNA reads as TGTGCCAGCAGCCCCGTGGATATGGACGCTGGGGCCAACGTCCTGACTTTC. This sequence encodes CASSPVDMDAGANVLTF.